The rows below give T cell receptor beta chains drawn from one sample of a study of blood T cell repertoires in COVID-19. Measured with immunoSEQ multiplex PCR; TCRdb has only the in-frame clones, and not every one. This sample carries approximately 230,000 clones, roughly 84% of them seen once, and the ten largest clones take 4%. Sample: peripheral blood. All receptors come from a woman aged 40 to 55 with active or convalescent COVID-19. Both conserved end residues are part of each CDR3. A D gene is named only where the DNA matches it firmly. Not every row has a clone size; where given, it reads once, few, many or a size class.

V gene: TRBV6-2/TRBV6-3; D gene: TRBD1; clone size: NA; J gene: TRBJ1-5; CDR3 protein: CASSPGGNQPQHF; CDR3 DNA: TGTGCCAGCAGTCCAGGGGGTAATCAGCCCCAGCATTTT
V gene: TRBV3-1/TRBV3-2; D gene: NA; clone size: once; J gene: TRBJ1-6; CDR3 protein: CASSAQPQNSPLHF; CDR3 DNA: TGTGCCAGCAGCGCCCAACCACAGAATTCACCCCTCCACTTT
V gene: TRBV5-6; D gene: TRBD1; clone size: NA; J gene: TRBJ2-7; CDR3 protein: CASSVAGTGGYEQYF; CDR3 DNA: TGTGCCAGCAGCGTCGCCGGGACAGGGGGTTACGAGCAGTACTTC
V gene: TRBV5-6; D gene: NA; clone size: NA; J gene: TRBJ1-5; CDR3 protein: CASSLSNGGSQPQHF; CDR3 DNA: TGTGCCAGCAGCTTGTCGAACGGAGGAAGTCAGCCCCAGCATTTT
V gene: TRBV19; D gene: TRBD1; clone size: once; J gene: TRBJ1-1; CDR3 protein: CASRGTGVPNTEAFF; CDR3 DNA: TGTGCCAGTAGGGGGACAGGGGTTCCGAACACTGAAGCTTTCTTT
V gene: TRBV19; D gene: NA; clone size: NA; J gene: TRBJ1-5; CDR3 protein: CASSMVTGGGNQPQHF; CDR3 DNA: TGTGCCAGTAGTATGGTGACCGGAGGTGGCAATCAGCCCCAGCATTTT
V gene: TRBV6-5; D gene: TRBD1; clone size: few; J gene: TRBJ1-4; CDR3 protein: CAIERTGYNEKLFF; CDR3 DNA: TGTGCCATCGAGAGGACAGGGTACAATGAAAAACTGTTTTTT
V gene: TRBV28; D gene: NA; clone size: NA; J gene: TRBJ1-6; CDR3 protein: CASIETGSSYNSPLHF; CDR3 DNA: TGTGCCAGCATCGAAACAGGTAGCTCCTATAATTCACCCCTCCACTTT
V gene: TRBV5-6; D gene: NA; clone size: NA; J gene: TRBJ1-2; CDR3 protein: CASSRPSGYGYTF; CDR3 DNA: TGTGCCAGCAGCCGACCGTCAGGATATGGCTACACCTTC
V gene: TRBV19; D gene: TRBD1; clone size: few; J gene: TRBJ1-1; CDR3 protein: CASSIPGQGSFRAFF; CDR3 DNA: TGTGCCAGTAGTATTCCTGGACAGGGAAGCTTTAGAGCTTTCTTT
V gene: TRBV28; D gene: TRBD1; clone size: NA; J gene: TRBJ1-3; CDR3 protein: CASSRTDRGSGNTIYF; CDR3 DNA: TGTGCCAGCAGTAGAACGGACAGGGGCTCTGGAAACACCATATATTTT
V gene: TRBV11-3; D gene: NA; clone size: NA; J gene: TRBJ1-1; CDR3 protein: CASSSLGTEAFF; CDR3 DNA: TGTGCCAGCAGCTCGCTAGGTACTGAAGCTTTCTTT
V gene: TRBV4-1; D gene: NA; clone size: few; J gene: TRBJ1-2; CDR3 protein: CASSQVGVGGYTF; CDR3 DNA: TGCGCCAGCAGCCAAGTAGGGGTCGGAGGCTACACCTTC
V gene: TRBV18; D gene: TRBD1; clone size: NA; J gene: TRBJ2-2; CDR3 protein: CASSEDRPPNTGELFF; CDR3 DNA: TGTGCCAGCTCAGAGGACAGGCCCCCGAACACCGGGGAGCTGTTTTTT
V gene: TRBV6-5; D gene: TRBD1; clone size: NA; J gene: TRBJ1-2; CDR3 protein: CASSYLGQGYGYTF; CDR3 DNA: TGTGCCAGCAGTTACCTGGGACAGGGATATGGCTACACCTTC
V gene: TRBV30; D gene: TRBD1; clone size: few; J gene: TRBJ1-5; CDR3 protein: CAWSAQRQGAYQPQHF; CDR3 DNA: TGTGCCTGGAGTGCCCAACGACAGGGGGCGTATCAGCCCCAGCATTTT
V gene: TRBV5-8; D gene: TRBD1; clone size: NA; J gene: TRBJ2-2; CDR3 protein: CASTPYRGRYTGELFF; CDR3 DNA: TGTGCCAGCACCCCATATAGGGGGCGGTACACCGGGGAGCTGTTTTTT
V gene: TRBV5-1; D gene: TRBD2; clone size: NA; J gene: TRBJ2-1; CDR3 protein: CASSSGGAHNEQFF; CDR3 DNA: TGCGCCAGCAGTAGCGGGGGGGCCCACAATGAGCAGTTCTTC
V gene: TRBV19; D gene: NA; clone size: NA; J gene: TRBJ1-2; CDR3 protein: CASSRDNLYGYTF; CDR3 DNA: TGTGCCAGTAGTAGGGACAATCTCTATGGCTACACCTTC
V gene: TRBV6-5; D gene: TRBD1; clone size: NA; J gene: TRBJ1-4; CDR3 protein: CASSSGTGIQLLFF; CDR3 DNA: TGTGCCAGCAGTTCGGGGACAGGGATACAACTTCTGTTTTTT
V gene: TRBV6-2/TRBV6-3; D gene: TRBD1; clone size: NA; J gene: TRBJ1-1; CDR3 protein: CASSESGTAYTEAFF; CDR3 DNA: TGTGCCAGCAGTGAGTCCGGGACAGCCTACACTGAAGCTTTCTTT
V gene: TRBV3-1/TRBV3-2; D gene: TRBD1; clone size: NA; J gene: TRBJ1-2; CDR3 protein: CASRDRGREDRYTF; CDR3 DNA: TGTGCCAGCAGGGACAGGGGGCGAGAAGATCGCTACACCTTC
V gene: TRBV5-1; D gene: TRBD1; clone size: NA; J gene: TRBJ1-6; CDR3 protein: CASSPGQGMVGNSPLHF; CDR3 DNA: TGCGCCAGCAGCCCAGGACAGGGAATGGTGGGGAATTCACCCCTCCACTTT
V gene: TRBV19; D gene: NA; clone size: NA; J gene: TRBJ1-6; CDR3 protein: CASSTPGEGNSPLHF; CDR3 DNA: TGTGCCAGTAGTACCCCAGGGGAGGGTAATTCACCCCTCCACTTT
V gene: TRBV5-4; D gene: TRBD1; clone size: NA; J gene: TRBJ2-5; CDR3 protein: CASSPHPGDSQETQYF; CDR3 DNA: TGTGCCAGCAGCCCTCACCCTGGGGACAGCCAAGAGACCCAGTACTTC
V gene: TRBV5-1; D gene: TRBD1; clone size: NA; J gene: TRBJ1-2; CDR3 protein: CASSRSQGANYGYTF; CDR3 DNA: TGCGCCAGCAGCCGCTCACAGGGGGCCAACTATGGCTACACCTTC
V gene: TRBV15; D gene: NA; clone size: NA; J gene: TRBJ2-6; CDR3 protein: CATSRGRGNANVLTF; CDR3 DNA: TGTGCCACCAGCAGGGGCAGGGGTAACGCCAACGTCCTGACTTTC
V gene: TRBV6-1; D gene: TRBD1; clone size: NA; J gene: TRBJ2-5; CDR3 protein: CASSERRTGGLETQYF; CDR3 DNA: TGTGCCAGCAGTGAAAGGAGGACAGGGGGTTTAGAGACCCAGTACTTC
V gene: TRBV2; D gene: TRBD2; clone size: NA; J gene: TRBJ2-7; CDR3 protein: CASTGLGSGGYEQYF; CDR3 DNA: TGTGCCAGCACCGGTCTTGGTAGCGGGGGTTACGAGCAGTACTTC